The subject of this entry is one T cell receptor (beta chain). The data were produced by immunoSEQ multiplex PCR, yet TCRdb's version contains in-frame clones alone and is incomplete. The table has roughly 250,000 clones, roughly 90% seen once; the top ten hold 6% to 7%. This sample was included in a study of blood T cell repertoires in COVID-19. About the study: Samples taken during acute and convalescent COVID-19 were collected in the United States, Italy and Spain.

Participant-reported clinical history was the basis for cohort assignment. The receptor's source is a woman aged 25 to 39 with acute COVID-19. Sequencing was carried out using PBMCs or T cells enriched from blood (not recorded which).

CDR3 region: CASSSGVSYEQYF. CDR3 nucleotide sequence: TGTGCCAGCAGCTCCGGTGTTTCCTACGAGCAGTACTTC. The rearrangement links TRBV28 to TRBJ2-7; D is unclear. The germline V gene has CDR1 MDHEN and CDR2 SYDVKM. Trimming stripped 6 bases from V and 1 base from J, with 10 bases between. The CDR3 is 13 residues long.